A selection of T cell receptor beta chains follows, all from one sample in a study of cytomegalovirus exposure and HLA in healthy donors. Only in-frame clones appear in the TCRdb table, and some are missing; sequencing was by immunoSEQ multiplex PCR. The table shows approximately 170,000 clones, with around 79% occurring only once. The sequenced sample consisted of PBMCs. These receptors all come from a woman aged 18 to 35 in good health and CMV-seronegative. CDR3s include the opening cysteine and the closing phenylalanine or tryptophan. Fields, in order: CDR3 DNA, CDR3 protein, D gene, V gene, J gene, clone size. The D gene is left open where the match is weak. Rows give clone size only sometimes, using once, few, many, or a class for an expanded clone.

cdr3_nt: TGTGCCAGCTCAACCGCGACAGGCTCCTACGAGCAGTACTTC; cdr3_aa: CASSTATGSYEQYF; d_call: -; v_call: TRBV18; j_call: TRBJ2-7; clone_size: -
cdr3_nt: TGTGCCAGCACTCAGACATGGGTGTACAATGAGCAGTTCTTC; cdr3_aa: CASTQTWVYNEQFF; d_call: -; v_call: TRBV6-1; j_call: TRBJ2-1; clone_size: -
cdr3_nt: TGTGCCAGCAGCTTAGCTGACAGGGGCAGGAGCTCCTATAATTCACCCCTCCACTTT; cdr3_aa: CASSLADRGRSSYNSPLHF; d_call: TRBD1; v_call: TRBV7-2; j_call: TRBJ1-6; clone_size: few
cdr3_nt: TGTGCCAGCAGCTTAGGACTGCTTGGAAAACTGTTTTTT; cdr3_aa: CASSLGLLGKLFF; d_call: -; v_call: TRBV7-2; j_call: TRBJ1-4; clone_size: few
cdr3_nt: TGCGCCAGCAGCCAAGACGGGAGGCCTTACAATGAGCAGTTCTTC; cdr3_aa: CASSQDGRPYNEQFF; d_call: TRBD2; v_call: TRBV4-1; j_call: TRBJ2-1; clone_size: once
cdr3_nt: TGCGCCAGCAGCCGGTCCCGGGGGGAAGAAGCTTTCTTT; cdr3_aa: CASSRSRGEEAFF; d_call: -; v_call: TRBV4-1; j_call: TRBJ1-1; clone_size: -
cdr3_nt: TGTGCCAGTAGTATGACCGGGACTAGCATGGAGACCCAGTACTTC; cdr3_aa: CASSMTGTSMETQYF; d_call: TRBD2; v_call: TRBV19; j_call: TRBJ2-5; clone_size: -
cdr3_nt: TGCGCCAGCAGCCAAGAACCGACAGGGCCACTTAACTATGGCTACACCTTC; cdr3_aa: CASSQEPTGPLNYGYTF; d_call: TRBD1; v_call: TRBV4-1; j_call: TRBJ1-2; clone_size: -
cdr3_nt: TGTGCCTGGAGTGGACTGGCCACCGGGGAGCTGTTTTTT; cdr3_aa: CAWSGLATGELFF; d_call: -; v_call: TRBV30; j_call: TRBJ2-2; clone_size: few
cdr3_nt: TGTGCCAGTAAATCAGGGCCGTCTCCTTATGGCTACACCTTC; cdr3_aa: CASKSGPSPYGYTF; d_call: -; v_call: TRBV19; j_call: TRBJ1-2; clone_size: -
cdr3_nt: TGTGCCAGCAGTTTACAGGAGAATCAGCCCCAGCATTTT; cdr3_aa: CASSLQENQPQHF; d_call: -; v_call: TRBV6-5; j_call: TRBJ1-5; clone_size: few
cdr3_nt: TGTGCCAGCTCACCCACACCGGGAGGTTACACTGAAGCTTTCTTT; cdr3_aa: CASSPTPGGYTEAFF; d_call: -; v_call: TRBV18; j_call: TRBJ1-1; clone_size: -
cdr3_nt: TGTGCCAGCAGCGTAGGCGATAGCGGGGGGGCAGAGACCCAGTACTTC; cdr3_aa: CASSVGDSGGAETQYF; d_call: TRBD2; v_call: TRBV9; j_call: TRBJ2-5; clone_size: -
cdr3_nt: TGTGCCAGCAGTTTAGACAGGGGAAATCAGCCCCAGCATTTT; cdr3_aa: CASSLDRGNQPQHF; d_call: TRBD1; v_call: TRBV27; j_call: TRBJ1-5; clone_size: -
cdr3_nt: TGTGCCAGCACCAACCAAGAGACCCAGTACTTC; cdr3_aa: CASTNQETQYF; d_call: -; v_call: TRBV27; j_call: TRBJ2-5; clone_size: -
cdr3_nt: TGTGCCAGCTCACCGATCGGGGATACGCAGTATTTT; cdr3_aa: CASSPIGDTQYF; d_call: -; v_call: TRBV18; j_call: TRBJ2-3; clone_size: -
cdr3_nt: TGTGCCAGCTCCTTGGCGTCCTACGAGCAGTACTTC; cdr3_aa: CASSLASYEQYF; d_call: -; v_call: TRBV5-4; j_call: TRBJ2-7; clone_size: -
cdr3_nt: TGTGCCAGCAGCCAGAGCGGGGGTAGCTCCTACGAGCAGTACTTC; cdr3_aa: CASSQSGGSSYEQYF; d_call: TRBD2; v_call: TRBV4-2; j_call: TRBJ2-7; clone_size: once